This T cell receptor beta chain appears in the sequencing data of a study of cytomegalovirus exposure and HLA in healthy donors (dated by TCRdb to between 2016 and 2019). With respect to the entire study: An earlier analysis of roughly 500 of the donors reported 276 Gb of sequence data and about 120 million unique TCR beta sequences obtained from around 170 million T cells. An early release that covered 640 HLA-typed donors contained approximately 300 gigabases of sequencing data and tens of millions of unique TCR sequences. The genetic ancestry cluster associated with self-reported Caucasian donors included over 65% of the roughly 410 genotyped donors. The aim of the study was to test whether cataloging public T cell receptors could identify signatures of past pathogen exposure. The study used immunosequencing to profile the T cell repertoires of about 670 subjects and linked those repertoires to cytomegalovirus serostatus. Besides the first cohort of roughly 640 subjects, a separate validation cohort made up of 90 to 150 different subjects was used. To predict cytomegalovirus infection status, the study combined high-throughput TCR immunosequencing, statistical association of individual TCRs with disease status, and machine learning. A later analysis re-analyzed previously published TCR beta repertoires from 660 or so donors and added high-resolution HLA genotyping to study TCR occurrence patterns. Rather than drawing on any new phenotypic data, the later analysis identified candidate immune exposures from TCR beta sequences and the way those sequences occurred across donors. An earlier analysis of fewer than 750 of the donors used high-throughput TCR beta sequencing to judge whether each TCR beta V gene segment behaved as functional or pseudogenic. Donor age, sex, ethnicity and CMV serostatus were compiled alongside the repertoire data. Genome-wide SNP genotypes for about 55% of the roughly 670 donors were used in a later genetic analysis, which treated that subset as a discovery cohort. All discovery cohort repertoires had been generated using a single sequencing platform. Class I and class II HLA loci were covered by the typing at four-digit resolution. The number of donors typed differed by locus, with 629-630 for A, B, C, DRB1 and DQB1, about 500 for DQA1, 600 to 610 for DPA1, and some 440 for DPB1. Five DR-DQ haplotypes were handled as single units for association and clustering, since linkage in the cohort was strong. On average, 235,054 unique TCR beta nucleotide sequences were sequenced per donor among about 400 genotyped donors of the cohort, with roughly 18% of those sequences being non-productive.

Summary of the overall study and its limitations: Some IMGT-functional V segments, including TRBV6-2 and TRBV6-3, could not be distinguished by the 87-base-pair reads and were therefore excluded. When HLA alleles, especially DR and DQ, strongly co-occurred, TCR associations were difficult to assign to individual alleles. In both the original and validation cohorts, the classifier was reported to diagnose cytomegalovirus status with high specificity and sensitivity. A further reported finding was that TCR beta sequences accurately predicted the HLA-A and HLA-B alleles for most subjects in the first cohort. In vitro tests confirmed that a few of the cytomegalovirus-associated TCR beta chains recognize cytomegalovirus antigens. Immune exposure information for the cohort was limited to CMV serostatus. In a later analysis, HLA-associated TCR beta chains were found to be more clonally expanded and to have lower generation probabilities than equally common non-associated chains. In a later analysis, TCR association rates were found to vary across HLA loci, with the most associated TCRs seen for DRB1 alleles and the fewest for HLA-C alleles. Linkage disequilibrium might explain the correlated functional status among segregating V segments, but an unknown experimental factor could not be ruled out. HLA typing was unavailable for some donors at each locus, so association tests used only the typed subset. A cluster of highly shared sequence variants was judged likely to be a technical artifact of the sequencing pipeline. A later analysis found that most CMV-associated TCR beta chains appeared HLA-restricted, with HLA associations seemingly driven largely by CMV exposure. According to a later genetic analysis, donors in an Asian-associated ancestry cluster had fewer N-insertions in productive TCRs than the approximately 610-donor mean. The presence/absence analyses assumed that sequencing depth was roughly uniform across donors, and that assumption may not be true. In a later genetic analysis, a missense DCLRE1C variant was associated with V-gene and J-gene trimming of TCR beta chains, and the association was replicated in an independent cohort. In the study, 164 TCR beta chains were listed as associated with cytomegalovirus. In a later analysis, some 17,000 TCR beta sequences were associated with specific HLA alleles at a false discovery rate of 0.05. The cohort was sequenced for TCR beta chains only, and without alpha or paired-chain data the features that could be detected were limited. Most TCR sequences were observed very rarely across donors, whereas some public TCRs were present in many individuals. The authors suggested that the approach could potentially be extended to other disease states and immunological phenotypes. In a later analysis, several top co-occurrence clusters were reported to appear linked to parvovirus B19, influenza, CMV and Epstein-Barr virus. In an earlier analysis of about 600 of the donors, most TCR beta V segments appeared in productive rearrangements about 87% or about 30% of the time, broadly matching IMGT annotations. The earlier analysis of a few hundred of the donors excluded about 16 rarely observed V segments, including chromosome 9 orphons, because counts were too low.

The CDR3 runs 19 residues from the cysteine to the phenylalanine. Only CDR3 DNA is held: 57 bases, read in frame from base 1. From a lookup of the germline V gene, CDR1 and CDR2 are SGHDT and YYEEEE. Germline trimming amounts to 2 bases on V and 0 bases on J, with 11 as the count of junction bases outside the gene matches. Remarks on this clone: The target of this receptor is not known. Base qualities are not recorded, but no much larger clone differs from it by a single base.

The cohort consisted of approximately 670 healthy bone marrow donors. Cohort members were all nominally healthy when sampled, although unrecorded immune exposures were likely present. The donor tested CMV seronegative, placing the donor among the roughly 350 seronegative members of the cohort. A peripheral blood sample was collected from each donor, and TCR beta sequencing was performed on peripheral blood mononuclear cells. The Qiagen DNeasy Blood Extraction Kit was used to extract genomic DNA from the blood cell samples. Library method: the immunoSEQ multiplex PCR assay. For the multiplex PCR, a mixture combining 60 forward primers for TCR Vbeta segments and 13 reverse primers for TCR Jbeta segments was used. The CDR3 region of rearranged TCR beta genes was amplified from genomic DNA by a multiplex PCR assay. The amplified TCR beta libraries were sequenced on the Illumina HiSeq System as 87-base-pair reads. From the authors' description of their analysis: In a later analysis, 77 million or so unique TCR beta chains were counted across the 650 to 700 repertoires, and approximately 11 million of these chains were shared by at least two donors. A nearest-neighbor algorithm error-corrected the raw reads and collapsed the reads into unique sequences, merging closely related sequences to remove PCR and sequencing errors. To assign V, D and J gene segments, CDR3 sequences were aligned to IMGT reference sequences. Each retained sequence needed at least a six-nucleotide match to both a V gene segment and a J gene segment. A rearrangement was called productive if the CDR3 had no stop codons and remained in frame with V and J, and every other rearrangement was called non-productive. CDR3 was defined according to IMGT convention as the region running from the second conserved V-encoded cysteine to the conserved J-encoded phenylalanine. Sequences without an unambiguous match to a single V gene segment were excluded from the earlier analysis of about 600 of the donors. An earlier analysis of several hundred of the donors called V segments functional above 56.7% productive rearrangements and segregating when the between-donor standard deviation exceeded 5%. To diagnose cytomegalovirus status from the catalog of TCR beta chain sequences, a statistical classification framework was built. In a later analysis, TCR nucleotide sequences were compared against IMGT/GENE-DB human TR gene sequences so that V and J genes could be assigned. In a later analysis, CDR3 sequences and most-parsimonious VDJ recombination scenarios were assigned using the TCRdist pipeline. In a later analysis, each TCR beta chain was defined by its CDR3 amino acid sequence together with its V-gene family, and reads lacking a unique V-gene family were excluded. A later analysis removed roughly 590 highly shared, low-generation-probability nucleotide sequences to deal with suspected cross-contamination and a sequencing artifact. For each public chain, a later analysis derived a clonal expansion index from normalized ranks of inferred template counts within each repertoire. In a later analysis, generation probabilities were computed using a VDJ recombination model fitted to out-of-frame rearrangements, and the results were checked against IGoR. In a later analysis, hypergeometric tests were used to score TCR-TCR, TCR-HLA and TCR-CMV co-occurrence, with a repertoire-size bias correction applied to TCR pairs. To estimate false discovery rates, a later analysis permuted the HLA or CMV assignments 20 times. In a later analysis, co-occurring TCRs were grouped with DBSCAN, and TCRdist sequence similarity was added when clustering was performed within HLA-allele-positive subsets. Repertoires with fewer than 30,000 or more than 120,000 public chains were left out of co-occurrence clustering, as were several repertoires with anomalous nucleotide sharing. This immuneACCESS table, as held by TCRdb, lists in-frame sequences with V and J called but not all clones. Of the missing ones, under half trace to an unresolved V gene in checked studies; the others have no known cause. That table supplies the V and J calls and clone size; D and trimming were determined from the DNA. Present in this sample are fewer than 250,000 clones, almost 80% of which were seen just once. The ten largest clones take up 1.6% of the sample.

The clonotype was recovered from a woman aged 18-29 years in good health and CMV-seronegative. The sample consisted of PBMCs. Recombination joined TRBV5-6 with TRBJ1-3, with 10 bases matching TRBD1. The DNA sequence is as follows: TGTGCCAGCAGCTTTATTCCGGGACAGGGGTTCTACTCTGGAAACACCATATATTTT. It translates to CASSFIPGQGFYSGNTIYF.